The source of this T cell receptor beta chain is a study of identical twins. TCRdb recomputed calls from the 5' RACE reads with MiXCR, one row per CDR3 protein. The sample has 600,000 to 850,000 distinct CDR3 sequences; 15% to 20% are singletons. Overall study results and limits: Analyses of zero insertions could be partly confounded by invariant MAIT and iNKT cells. Fewer insertions marked abundant cord blood beta clonotypes; young adult naive trended weakly, memory not at all.

Concerning this clonotype: No antigen is known for it.

The CDR3 is made up of 18 amino acids. The germline CDR1 and CDR2 sequences are SGHAT and FQDESV (reference sequence). Trimming pared 2 bases from V and 4 bases from J, leaving 22 bases between. These data also formed part of another study, on T cells expressing NK-cell markers.

This chain joins TRBV11-1 and TRBJ2-3; possible D gene TRBD1, 5 bases. The receptor was derived from a woman between 18 and 29 years old in good health. The sequenced sample consisted of PBMCs. In DNA, the CDR3 is TGTGCCAGCAGCTTAAAATCAGTCCGGACATTAGGCGCAGATACGCAGTATTTT. This gives the protein CASSLKSVRTLGADTQYF.